This TCR beta chain was observed in a study of CD8 T cells in Susac syndrome. Random hexamers primed reverse transcription of about 0.45 to 1 ug RNA. Using its own MiXCR run on the immunoSEQ multiplex PCR reads, TCRdb lists one record per CDR3 protein. The sample contains 130,000 to 150,000 distinct CDR3 sequences, 94% of which appear only once. Trimming took off 3 bases at V and 2 bases at J, with 14 bases between the two ends. Germline values: CDR1 SGHNT, CDR2 YYREEE (reference sequence). This CDR3 comprises 15 residues. Input material: CD4+ T cells from PBMCs. The chain links TRBV5-4 to TRBJ2-5; D unresolved. This TCR came from a human donor in good health. DNA of the CDR3: TGTGCCAGCAGCTCCTCAACTGGCAGTCAAGAGACCCAGTACTTC. Amino acid sequence: CASSSSTGSQETQYF.